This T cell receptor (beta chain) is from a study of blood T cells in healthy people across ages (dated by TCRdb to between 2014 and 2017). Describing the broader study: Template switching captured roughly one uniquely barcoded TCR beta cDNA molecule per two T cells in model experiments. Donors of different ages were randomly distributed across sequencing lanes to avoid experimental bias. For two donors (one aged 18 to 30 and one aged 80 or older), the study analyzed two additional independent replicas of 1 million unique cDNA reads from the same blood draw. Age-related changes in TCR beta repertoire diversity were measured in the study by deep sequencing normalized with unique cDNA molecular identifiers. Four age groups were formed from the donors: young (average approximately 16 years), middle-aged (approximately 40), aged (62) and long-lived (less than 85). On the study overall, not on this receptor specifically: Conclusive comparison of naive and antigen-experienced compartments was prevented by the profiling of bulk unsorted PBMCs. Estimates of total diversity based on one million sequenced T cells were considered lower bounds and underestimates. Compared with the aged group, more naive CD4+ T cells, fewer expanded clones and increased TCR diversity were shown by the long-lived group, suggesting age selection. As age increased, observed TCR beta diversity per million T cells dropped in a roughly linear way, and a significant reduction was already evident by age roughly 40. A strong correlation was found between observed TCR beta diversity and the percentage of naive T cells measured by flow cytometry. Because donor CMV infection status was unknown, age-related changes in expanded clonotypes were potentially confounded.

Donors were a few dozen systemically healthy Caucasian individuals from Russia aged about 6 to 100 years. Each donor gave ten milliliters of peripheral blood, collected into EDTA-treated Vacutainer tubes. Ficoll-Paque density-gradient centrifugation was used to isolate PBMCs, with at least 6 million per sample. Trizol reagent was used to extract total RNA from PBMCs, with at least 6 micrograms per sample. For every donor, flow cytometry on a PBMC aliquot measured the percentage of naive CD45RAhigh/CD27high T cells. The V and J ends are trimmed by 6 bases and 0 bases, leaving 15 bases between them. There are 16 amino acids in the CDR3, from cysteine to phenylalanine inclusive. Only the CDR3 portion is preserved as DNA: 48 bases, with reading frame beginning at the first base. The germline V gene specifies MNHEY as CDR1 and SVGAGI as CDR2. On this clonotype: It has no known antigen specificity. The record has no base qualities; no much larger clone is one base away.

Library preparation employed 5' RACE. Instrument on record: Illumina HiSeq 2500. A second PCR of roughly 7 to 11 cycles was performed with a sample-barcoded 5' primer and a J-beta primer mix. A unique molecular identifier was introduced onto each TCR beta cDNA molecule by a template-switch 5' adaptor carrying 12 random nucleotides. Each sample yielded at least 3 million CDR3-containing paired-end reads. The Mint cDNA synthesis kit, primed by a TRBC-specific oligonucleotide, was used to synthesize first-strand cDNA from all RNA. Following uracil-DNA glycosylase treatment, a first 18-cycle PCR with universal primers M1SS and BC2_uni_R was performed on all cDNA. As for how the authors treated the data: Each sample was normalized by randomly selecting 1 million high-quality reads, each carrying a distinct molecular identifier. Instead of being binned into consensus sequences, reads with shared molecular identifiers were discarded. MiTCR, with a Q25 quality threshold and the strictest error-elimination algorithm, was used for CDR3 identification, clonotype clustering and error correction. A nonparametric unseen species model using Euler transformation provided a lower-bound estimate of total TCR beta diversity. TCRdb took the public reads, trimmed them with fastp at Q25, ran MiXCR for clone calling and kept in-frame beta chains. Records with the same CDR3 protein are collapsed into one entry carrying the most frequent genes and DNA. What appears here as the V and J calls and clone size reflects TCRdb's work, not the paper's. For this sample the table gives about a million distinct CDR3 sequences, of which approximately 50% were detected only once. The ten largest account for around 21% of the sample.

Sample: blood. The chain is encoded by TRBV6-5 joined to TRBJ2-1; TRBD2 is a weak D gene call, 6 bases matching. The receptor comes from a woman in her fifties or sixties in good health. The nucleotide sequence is TGTGCCAGCAGAGCCCCGGGTAGCGGCTCCTACAATGAGCAGTTCTTC. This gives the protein CASRAPGSGSYNEQFF.